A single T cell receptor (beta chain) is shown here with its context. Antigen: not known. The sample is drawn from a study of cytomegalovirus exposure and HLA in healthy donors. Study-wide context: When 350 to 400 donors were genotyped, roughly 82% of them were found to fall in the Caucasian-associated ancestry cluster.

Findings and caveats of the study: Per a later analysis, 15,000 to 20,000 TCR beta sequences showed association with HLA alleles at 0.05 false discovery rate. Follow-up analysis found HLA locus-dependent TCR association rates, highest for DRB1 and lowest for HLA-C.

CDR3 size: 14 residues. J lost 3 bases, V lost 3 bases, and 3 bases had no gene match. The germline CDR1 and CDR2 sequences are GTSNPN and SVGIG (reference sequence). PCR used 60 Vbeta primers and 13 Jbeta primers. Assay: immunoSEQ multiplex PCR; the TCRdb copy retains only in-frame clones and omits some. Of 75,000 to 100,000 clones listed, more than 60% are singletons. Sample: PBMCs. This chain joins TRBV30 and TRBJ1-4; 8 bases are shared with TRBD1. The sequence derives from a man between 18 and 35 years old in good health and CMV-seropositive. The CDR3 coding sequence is TGTGCCTGGAGCCTACAGGGGGCTAATGAAAAACTGTTTTTT. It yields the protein CAWSLQGANEKLFF.